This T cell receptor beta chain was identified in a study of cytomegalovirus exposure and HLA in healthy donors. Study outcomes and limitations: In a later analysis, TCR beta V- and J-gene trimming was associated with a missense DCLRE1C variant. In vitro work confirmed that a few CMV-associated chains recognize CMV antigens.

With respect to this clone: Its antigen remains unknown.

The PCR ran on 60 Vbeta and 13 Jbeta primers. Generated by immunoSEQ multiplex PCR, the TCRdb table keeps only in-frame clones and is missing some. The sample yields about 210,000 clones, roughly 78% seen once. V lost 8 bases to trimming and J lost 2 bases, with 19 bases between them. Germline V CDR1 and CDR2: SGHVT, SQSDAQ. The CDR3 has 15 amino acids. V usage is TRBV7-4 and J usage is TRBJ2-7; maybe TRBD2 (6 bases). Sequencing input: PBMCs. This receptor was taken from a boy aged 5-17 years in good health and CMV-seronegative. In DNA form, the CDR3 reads TGTGCCAGCCCGTCCGGGGAGGTGGGACCCTACGAGCAGTACTTC. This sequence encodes CASPSGEVGPYEQYF.